A single sample gave rise to the 3 T cell receptor beta chains below, sequenced in a study of T cell responses to AZD1222 COVID-19 vaccine. Profiling relied on immunoSEQ multiplex PCR, and the TCRdb table lists in-frame clones only, not all of them. The table records 150,000 to 200,000 clones, 85% to 90% of them present only once. Sequences were derived from peripheral blood, sampled on day 0 of AZD1222 vaccination. These receptor sequences come from an adult in good health.

This chain uses TRBV27 with TRBJ2-7, with TRBD2 identical over 9 bases. Unmatched junction bases numbered 15, after V lost 6 bases and J lost 6 bases. The CDR3 length is 16 residues. Germline CDR1 reads MNHEY; CDR2 reads SMNVEV (reference sequence). Written as DNA, the CDR3 is TGTGCCAGCAGGCTTTTATCGGGACTAGCAGCCTCCGAGCAGTACTTC. Translation: CASRLLSGLAASEQYF.

V gene TRBV5-4 combines with J gene TRBJ2-2; D may be TRBD1 (6 bases). The germline gives CDR1 SGHNT, CDR2 YYREEE (reference sequence). V lost 9 bases and J lost 3, with 15 bases in between. The CDR3 is 14 amino acids. The CDR3 region has the DNA TGTGCCACGTGGCAGGGGCTGGACACCGGGGAGCTGTTTTTT. Encoded protein: CATWQGLDTGELFF.

This chain uses TRBV3-1 (or the pseudogene TRBV3-2) with TRBJ1-3, with a possible D match to TRBD1 (5 bases). V was trimmed by 6 bases and J by 0 bases, leaving 12 bases between them. Per germline, CDR1 LGHDT and CDR2 YNNKEL (reference sequence). The CDR3 runs 15 residues. The CDR3, as DNA: TGTGCCAGCAGTAAAACAGGCAACTCTGGAAACACCATATATTTT. It codes for CASSKTGNSGNTIYF.